This T cell receptor (beta chain) was captured in a study of CD8+CD57+ T cells in acquired aplastic anemia. Study-wide points: Patients and controls shared about 27 CD8+ CDR3 sequences.

This clonotype has at least ten counts. Its antigen is undetermined. Germline V gene sequence: CDR1 SGDLS, CDR2 YYNGEE. Deletions cut 4 bases from V and 2 bases from J, with 8 bases between. This CDR3 comprises 13 residues. Genomic DNA templated the TCR beta VDJ and CDR3 profiling. TCRdb re-analysed the reads in MiXCR, keeping a single row per CDR3 protein. Among more than 150,000 distinct CDR3 sequences listed, just over 45% were seen once. The sequencing sample was made of sorted CD4+, CD8+, or CD8+CD57+ T cells (not recorded which) from PBMCs. V gene TRBV9 combines with J gene TRBJ2-3, with D tentatively TRBD2 (5 bases). The clonotype comes from a human donor in good health. The CDR3 DNA reads TGTGCCAGCAGCCTGAGGGACACAGATACGCAGTATTTT. Amino acids: CASSLRDTDTQYF.